These 8 T cell receptor beta chains came from one sample sequenced in a study of blood T cells in healthy people across ages. Primers used in a second PCR of roughly 7 to 12 cycles were a sample-barcoded 5' primer and a J-beta primer mix. In TCRdb, the 5' RACE reads were re-called with MiXCR into one record per CDR3 protein. This sample yields hundreds of thousands of distinct CDR3 sequences, of which roughly 24% are seen a single time; 3% belongs to the top ten. These data were likewise used in another study, on T cells of mothers and their children.

Sequenced material: blood. These receptors originate from a boy aged 5-17 years in good health.

The CDR3 spells CASSRTVGGLMNTEAFF. CDR3 nucleotides: TGTGCCAGCAGTCGAACCGTCGGCGGTCTCATGAACACTGAAGCTTTCTTT. V and J are TRBV7-9 and TRBJ1-1; D remains unclear. Germline V gene data show CDR1 as SEHNR and CDR2 as FQNEAQ (reference sequence). The CDR3 contains 17 residues. Trimming pared 6 bases from V and 0 bases from J, leaving 20 bases between.

This clonotype was detected a few times. V gene TRBV12-3 or TRBV12-4 combines with J gene TRBJ2-4, with TRBD1 identical over 7 bases. J lost 2 bases, V lost 4 bases, and 5 bases had no gene match. The CDR3 spans 15 residues. The CDR3 loop is CASSSAGGSKNIQYF. CDR3 nucleotide sequence: TGTGCCAGCAGTTCGGCAGGGGGATCCAAAAACATTCAGTACTTC.

The gene calls are TRBV6-1 and TRBJ2-3, with unresolved D. Germline-derived CDR1 and CDR2 are MNHNS and SASEGT. This CDR3 contains 11 residues. V was pared by 6 bases and J by 6 bases, with 7 bases between. The CDR3 sequence is CASSWDDTQYF. In nucleotides, the CDR3 is TGTGCCAGCAGCTGGGATGATACGCAGTATTTT.

This sequence joins TRBV7-8 and TRBJ2-1, with D uncertain. V was pared by 2 bases and J by 3 bases, with 8 bases between. The CDR3 extends over 14 amino acids. The germline CDR1 and CDR2 sequences are SGHVS and FQNEAQ. DNA for the CDR3: TGTGCCAGCAGCTTACTGAGCCTCTACAATGAGCAGTTCTTC. It is translated as CASSLLSLYNEQFF.

This clonotype was counted only a few times. The rearrangement uses TRBV11-2 and TRBJ1-6, with 7 positions matching TRBD1. The germline gives CDR1 SGHAT, CDR2 FQNNGV. V dropped 8 bases and J dropped 7; count of bases not matched to a gene: 2. CDR3 length: 12 amino acids. CDR3 DNA: TGTGCCAGCGGGACAGCAAATTCACCCCTCCACTTT. This encodes CASGTANSPLHF.

The chain carries TRBV9 and TRBJ2-1; 14 bases fit TRBD2. The end of the DNA is better explained by TRBJ2-7, so the J call may be wrong. Looked up from germline, CDR1 is SGDLS and CDR2 is YYNGEE. The length of the CDR3 is 18 residues. The CDR3: CASSVAPSGLAGAYEQYF. The CDR3 DNA is TGTGCCAGCAGCGTAGCCCCCTCGGGACTAGCGGGAGCCTACGAGCAGTACTTC.

CDR3 sequence: CSVVGPFGQYF. The CDR3 nucleotides are TGCAGCGTTGTGGGGCCCTTCGGGCAGTACTTC. The rearrangement links TRBV29-1 to TRBJ2-5; tentative D call: TRBD1 (5 bases). This CDR3 contains 11 residues. Germline V gives CDR1 SQVTM, CDR2 ANQGSEA. The ends were cut back, 4 bases at V and 11 bases at J, with 14 bases in the middle.

The CDR3 DNA sequence: TGCGCCAGCAGCCAAGGACTTGCTCAGGGTGAGCAGTTCTTC. Its translation: CASSQGLAQGEQFF. The chain employs TRBV4-1 and TRBJ2-1, with TRBD1 as a possible D gene (5 bases). CDR1 MGHRA and CDR2 YSYEKL come from the germline V gene. The CDR3 consists of 14 residues. Between the trimmed V and J ends, which lost 1 base and 9 bases, there was a span of 13 bases.